What follows is one T cell receptor (beta chain) and its context. The antigen is unknown. This specimen comes from a study of cytomegalovirus exposure and HLA in healthy donors. Overall study findings and caveats: Associated with cytomegalovirus, according to the listing, were 170 or so TCR beta chains. High sensitivity and specificity were reportedly achieved when the classifier diagnosed cytomegalovirus status. Rarity characterized most TCR sequences, yet some public TCRs appeared in many donors.

V lost 2 bases, J lost 3 bases, and 14 bases lay in between. CDR3 length: 15 amino acids. Germline CDR1 and CDR2: SGHNT and YYREEE (reference sequence). Only in-frame clones appear in the TCRdb table, and some are missing; sequencing was by immunoSEQ multiplex PCR. Here the sample spans 45,000 or so clones, 93% being singletons. The TCR sequence derives from a woman younger than 30 in good health and CMV-seronegative. The V call is TRBV5-4, the J call TRBJ1-1; D is unresolved. Sample: PBMCs. CDR3 loop: CASSFYGRRYTEAFF. CDR3 nucleotide sequence: TGTGCCAGCAGCTTCTACGGAAGGAGGTACACTGAAGCTTTCTTT.